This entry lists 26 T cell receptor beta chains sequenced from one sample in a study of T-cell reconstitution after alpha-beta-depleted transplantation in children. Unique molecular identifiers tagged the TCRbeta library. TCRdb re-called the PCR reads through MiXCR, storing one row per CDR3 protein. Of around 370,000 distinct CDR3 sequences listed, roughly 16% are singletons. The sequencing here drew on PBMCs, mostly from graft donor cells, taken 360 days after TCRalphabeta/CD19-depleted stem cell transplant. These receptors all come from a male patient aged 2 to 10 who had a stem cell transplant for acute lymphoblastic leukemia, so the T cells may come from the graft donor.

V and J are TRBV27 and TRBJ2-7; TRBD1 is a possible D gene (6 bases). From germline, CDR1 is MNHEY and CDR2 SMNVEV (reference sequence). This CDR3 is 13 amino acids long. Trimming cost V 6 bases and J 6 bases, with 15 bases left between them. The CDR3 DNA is TGTGCCAGCAGACCTCGGGACAACATCGAGCAGTACTTC. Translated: CASRPRDNIEQYF.

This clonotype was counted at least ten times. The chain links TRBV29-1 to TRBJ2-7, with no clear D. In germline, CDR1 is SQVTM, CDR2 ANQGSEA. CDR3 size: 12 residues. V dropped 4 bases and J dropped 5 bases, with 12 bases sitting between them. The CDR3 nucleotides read TGCAGCGTTGTATCATCGTGGGACGAGCAGTACTTC. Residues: CSVVSSWDEQYF.

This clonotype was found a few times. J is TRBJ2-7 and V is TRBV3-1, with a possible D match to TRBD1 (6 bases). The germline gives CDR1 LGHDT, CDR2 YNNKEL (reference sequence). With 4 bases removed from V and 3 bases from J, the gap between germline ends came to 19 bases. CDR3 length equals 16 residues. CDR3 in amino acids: CASSPSLGQLIYEQYF. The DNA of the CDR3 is TGTGCCAGCAGCCCATCTTTGGGACAACTTATCTACGAGCAGTACTTC.

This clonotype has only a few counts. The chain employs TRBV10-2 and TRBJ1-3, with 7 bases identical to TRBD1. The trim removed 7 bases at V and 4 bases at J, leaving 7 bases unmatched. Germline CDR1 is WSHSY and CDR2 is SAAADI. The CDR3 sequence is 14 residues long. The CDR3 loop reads CASTLTGDGNTIYF. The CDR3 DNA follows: TGCGCCAGCACCCTAACAGGGGACGGAAACACCATATATTTT.

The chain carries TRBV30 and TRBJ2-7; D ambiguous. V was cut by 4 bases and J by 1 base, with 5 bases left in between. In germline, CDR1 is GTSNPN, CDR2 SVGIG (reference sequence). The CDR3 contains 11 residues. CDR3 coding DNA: TGTGCCTGGACCGAATCCTACGAGCAGTACTTC. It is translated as CAWTESYEQYF.

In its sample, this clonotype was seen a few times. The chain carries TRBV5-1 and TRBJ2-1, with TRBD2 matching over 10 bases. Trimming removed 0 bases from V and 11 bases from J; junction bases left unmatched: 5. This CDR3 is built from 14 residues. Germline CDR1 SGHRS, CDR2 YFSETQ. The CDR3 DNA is TGCGCCAGCAGCTTGGGCGGGACTAGCGCACAGCAGTTCTTC. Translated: CASSLGGTSAQQFF. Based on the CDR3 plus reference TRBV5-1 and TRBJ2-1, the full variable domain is KAGVTQTPRYLIKTRGQQVTLSCSPISGHRSVSWYQQTPGQGLQFLFEYFSETQRNKGNFPGRFSGRQFSNSRSEMNVSTLELGDSALYLCASSLGGTSAQQFFGPGTRLTVL.

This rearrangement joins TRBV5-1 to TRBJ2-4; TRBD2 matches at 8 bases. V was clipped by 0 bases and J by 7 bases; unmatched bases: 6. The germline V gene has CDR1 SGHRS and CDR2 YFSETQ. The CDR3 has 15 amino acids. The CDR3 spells CASSLVSGGSNIQYF. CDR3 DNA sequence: TGCGCCAGCAGCTTGGTGTCGGGGGGGTCGAACATTCAGTACTTC.

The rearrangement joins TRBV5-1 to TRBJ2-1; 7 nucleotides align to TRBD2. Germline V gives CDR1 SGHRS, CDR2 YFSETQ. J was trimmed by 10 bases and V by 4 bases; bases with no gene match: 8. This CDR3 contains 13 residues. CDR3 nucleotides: TGCGCCAGCAGCCCGCTCGGGGGGTACGAGCAGTTCTTC. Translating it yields CASSPLGGYEQFF.

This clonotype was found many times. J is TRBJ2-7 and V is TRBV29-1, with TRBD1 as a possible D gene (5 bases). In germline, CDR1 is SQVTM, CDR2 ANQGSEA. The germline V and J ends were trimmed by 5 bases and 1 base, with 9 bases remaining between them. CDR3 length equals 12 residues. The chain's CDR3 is CSVRTPSYEQYF. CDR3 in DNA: TGCAGCGTTCGGACACCATCCTACGAGCAGTACTTC.

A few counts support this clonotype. CDR3 nucleotide sequence: TGTGCCACCTCACTAGTGGCAGATACGCAGTATTTT. As protein: CATSLVADTQYF. The chain combines TRBV2 with TRBJ2-3; maybe TRBD2 (5 bases). The CDR3 sequence is 12 residues long. Germline CDR1 SNHLY, CDR2 FYNNEI. With 10 bases removed from V and 4 bases from J, the gap between germline ends came to 12 bases.

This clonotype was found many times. This CDR3 is CASSSSGARNEKLFF. The CDR3 nucleotides are TGCGCCAGCAGCTCATCGGGGGCAAGAAATGAAAAACTGTTTTTT. The chain has TRBV5-1 and TRBJ1-4; maybe TRBD1 (6 bases). The ends were cut back, 3 bases at V and 5 bases at J, with 14 bases in the middle. The CDR3 is 15 amino acids. Germline lookup yields CDR1 SGHRS and CDR2 YFSETQ. The full variable domain, rest sourced from reference TRBV5-1 and TRBJ1-4, is KAGVTQTPRYLIKTRGQQVTLSCSPISGHRSVSWYQQTPGQGLQFLFEYFSETQRNKGNFPGRFSGRQFSNSRSEMNVSTLELGDSALYLCASSSSGARNEKLFFGSGTQLSVL.

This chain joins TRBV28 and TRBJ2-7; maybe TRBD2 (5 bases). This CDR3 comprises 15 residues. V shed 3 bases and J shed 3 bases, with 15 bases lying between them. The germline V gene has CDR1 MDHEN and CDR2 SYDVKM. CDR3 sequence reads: CASSLAGGPGYEQYF. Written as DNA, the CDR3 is TGTGCCAGCAGTTTGGCGGGCGGGCCAGGCTACGAGCAGTACTTC.

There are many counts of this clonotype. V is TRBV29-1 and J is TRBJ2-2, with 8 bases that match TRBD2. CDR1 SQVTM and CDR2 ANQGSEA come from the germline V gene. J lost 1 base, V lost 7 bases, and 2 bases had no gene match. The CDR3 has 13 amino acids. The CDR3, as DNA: TGCAGCGCACTAGCGGAGAACACCGGGGAGCTGTTTTTT. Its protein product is CSALAENTGELFF.

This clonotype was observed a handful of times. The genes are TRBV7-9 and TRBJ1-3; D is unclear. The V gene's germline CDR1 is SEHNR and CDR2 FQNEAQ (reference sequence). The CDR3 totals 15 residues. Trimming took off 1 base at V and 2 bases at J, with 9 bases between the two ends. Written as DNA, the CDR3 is TGTGCCAGCAGCTTAGTAGGCGTAACTGGAAACACCATATATTTT. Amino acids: CASSLVGVTGNTIYF. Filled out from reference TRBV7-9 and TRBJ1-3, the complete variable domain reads DTGVSQNPRHKITKRGQNVTFRCDPISEHNRLYWYRQTLGQGPEFLTYFQNEAQLEKSRLLSDRFSAERPKGSFSTLEIQRTEQGDSAMYLCASSLVGVTGNTIYFGEGSWLTVV.

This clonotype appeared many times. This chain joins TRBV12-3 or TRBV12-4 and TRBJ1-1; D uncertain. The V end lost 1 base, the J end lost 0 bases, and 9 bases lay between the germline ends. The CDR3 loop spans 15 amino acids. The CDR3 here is CASSLESGLNTEAFF. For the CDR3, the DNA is TGTGCCAGCAGTTTAGAGTCAGGCCTGAACACTGAAGCTTTCTTT.

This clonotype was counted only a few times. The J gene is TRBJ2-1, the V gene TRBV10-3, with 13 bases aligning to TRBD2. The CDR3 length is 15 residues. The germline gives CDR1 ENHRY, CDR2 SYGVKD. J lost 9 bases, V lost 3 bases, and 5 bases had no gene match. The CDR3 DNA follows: TGTGCCATCAGTGATAGACTAGCGGGAGGATCTGAGCAGTTCTTC. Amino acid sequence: CAISDRLAGGSEQFF.

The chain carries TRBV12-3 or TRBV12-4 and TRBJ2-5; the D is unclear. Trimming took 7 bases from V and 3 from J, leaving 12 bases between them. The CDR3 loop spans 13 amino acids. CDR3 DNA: TGTGCCAGCAACCAGACCCCGAAAGAGACCCAGTACTTC. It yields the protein CASNQTPKETQYF.

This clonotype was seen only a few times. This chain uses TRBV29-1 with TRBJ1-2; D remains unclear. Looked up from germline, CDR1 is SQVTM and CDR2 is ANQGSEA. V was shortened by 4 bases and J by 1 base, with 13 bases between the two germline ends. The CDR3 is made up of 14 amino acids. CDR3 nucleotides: TGCAGCGTTGGAATGGGGTCACTTAACTATGGCTACACCTTC. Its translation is CSVGMGSLNYGYTF.

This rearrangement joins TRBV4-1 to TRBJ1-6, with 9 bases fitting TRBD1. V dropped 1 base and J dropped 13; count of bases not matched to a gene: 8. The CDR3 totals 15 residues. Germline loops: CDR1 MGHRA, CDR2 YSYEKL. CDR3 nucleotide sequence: TGCGCCAGCAGCCAAGTTACGGGACAGGGCTTCCCCCTCCACTTT. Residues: CASSQVTGQGFPLHF.

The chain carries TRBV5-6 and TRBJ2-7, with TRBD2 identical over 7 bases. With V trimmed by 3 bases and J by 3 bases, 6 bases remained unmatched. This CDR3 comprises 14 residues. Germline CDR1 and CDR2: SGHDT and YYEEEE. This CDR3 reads CASSYGTNNYEQYF. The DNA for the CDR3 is TGTGCCAGCAGCTACGGGACTAATAACTACGAGCAGTACTTC.

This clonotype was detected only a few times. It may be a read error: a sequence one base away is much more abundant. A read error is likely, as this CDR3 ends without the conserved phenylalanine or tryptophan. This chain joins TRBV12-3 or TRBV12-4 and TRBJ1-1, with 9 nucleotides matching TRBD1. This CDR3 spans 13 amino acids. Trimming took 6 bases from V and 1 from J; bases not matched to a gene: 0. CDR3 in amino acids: CASRGQGNTEAFC. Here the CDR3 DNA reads TGTGCCAGCAGGGGACAGGGGAACACTGAAGCTTTCTGT.

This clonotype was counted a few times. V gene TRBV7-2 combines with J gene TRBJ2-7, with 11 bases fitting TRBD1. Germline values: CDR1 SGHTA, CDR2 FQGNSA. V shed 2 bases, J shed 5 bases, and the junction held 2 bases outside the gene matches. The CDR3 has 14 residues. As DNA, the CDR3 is TGTGCCAGCAGCTTATGGACAGGGGGCGACGAGCAGTACTTC. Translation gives CASSLWTGGDEQYF.

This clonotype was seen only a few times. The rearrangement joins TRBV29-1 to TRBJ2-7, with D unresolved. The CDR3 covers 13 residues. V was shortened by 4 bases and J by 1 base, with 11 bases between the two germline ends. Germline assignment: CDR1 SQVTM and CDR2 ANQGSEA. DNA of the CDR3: TGCAGCGTTGTAGACATCCAATCCTACGAGCAGTACTTC. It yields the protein CSVVDIQSYEQYF.

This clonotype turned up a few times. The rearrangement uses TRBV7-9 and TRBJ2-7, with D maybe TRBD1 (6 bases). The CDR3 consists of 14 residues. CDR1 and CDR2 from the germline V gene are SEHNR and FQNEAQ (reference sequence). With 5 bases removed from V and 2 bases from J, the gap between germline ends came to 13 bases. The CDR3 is CASSAGTTTYEQYF. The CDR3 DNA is TGTGCCAGCAGCGCCGGGACAACTACCTACGAGCAGTACTTC. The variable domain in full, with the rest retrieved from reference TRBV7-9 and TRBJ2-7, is DTGVSQNPRHKITKRGQNVTFRCDPISEHNRLYWYRQTLGQGPEFLTYFQNEAQLEKSRLLSDRFSAERPKGSFSTLEIQRTEQGDSAMYLCASSAGTTTYEQYFGPGTRLTVT.

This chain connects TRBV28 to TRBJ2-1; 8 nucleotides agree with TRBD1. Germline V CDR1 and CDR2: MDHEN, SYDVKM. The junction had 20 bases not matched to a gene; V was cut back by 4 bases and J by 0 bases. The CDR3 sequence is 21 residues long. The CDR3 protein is CASSSQRGPRDRIYSYNEQFF. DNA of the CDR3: TGTGCCAGCAGTTCACAACGGGGCCCCCGGGACAGGATATACTCCTACAATGAGCAGTTCTTC.

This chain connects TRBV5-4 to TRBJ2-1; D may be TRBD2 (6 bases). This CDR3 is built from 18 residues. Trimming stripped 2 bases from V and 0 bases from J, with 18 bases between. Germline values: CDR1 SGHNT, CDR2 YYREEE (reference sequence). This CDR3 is CASSFVVLATSSYNEQFF. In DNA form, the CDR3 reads TGTGCCAGCAGCTTCGTAGTCCTAGCGACCAGCTCCTACAATGAGCAGTTCTTC.